This T cell receptor (beta chain) is from a study of T-cell memory formation after mild COVID-19. Study-wide background: Largely donor-specific TCR clusters were found. Whole-study results and caveats: A balance of CD4 and CD8 characterized clones contracting day 15 to 85, whereas later expanders leaned CD4+. Proof of SARS-CoV-2 specificity was absent for the second-wave clones that crested on day 37.

Germline assignment: CDR1 SGHTA and CDR2 FQGNSA. This CDR3 region has 12 residues. V was cut by 5 bases and J by 6 bases, with 10 bases left in between. With constant-segment primers, 5'RACE yielded cDNA libraries of TCR alpha and TCR beta that carried sample barcodes and UMIs. TCRdb redid the calling of the 5' RACE reads with MiXCR, one entry per CDR3 protein. The data hold some 160,000 distinct CDR3 sequences, with under 15% observed a single time. As regards this clonotype: The antigen is unknown.

The source of this sequence is a man in his late teens or twenties who had mild COVID-19 (a few samples of this study predate the infection). Cell type and time point are not known. This chain joins TRBV7-2 and TRBJ1-2; maybe TRBD1 (6 bases). Sequencing was performed on PBMCs or a T cell subset sorted from them (not recorded which). The CDR3 spells CASSADRHGYTF. The CDR3 region has the DNA TGTGCCAGCAGCGCGGACAGACATGGCTACACCTTC.